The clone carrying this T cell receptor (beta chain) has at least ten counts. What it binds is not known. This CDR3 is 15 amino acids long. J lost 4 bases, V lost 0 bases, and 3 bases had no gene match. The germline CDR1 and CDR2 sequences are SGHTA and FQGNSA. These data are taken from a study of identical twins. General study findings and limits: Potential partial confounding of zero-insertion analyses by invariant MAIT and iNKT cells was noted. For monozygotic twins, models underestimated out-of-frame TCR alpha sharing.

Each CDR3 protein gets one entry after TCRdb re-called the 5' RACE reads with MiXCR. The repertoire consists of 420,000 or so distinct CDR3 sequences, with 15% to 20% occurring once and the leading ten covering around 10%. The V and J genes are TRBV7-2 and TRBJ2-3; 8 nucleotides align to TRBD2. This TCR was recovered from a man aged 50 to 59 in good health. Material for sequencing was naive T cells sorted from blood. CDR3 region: CASSLASGIADTQYF. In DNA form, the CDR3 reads TGTGCCAGCAGCTTAGCTAGCGGGATCGCAGATACGCAGTATTTT. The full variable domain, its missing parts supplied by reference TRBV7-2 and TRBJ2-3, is GAGVSQSPSNKVTEKGKDVELRCDPISGHTALYWYRQSLGQGLEFLIYFQGNSAPDKSGLPSDRFSAERTGGSVSTLTIQRTQQEDSAVYLCASSLASGIADTQYFGPGTRLTVL.